The clone carrying this T cell receptor (beta chain) was counted a few times. What it binds is not known. The data stem from a study of T cells after yellow fever vaccination. The CDR3 length is 12 residues. Trimming removed 0 bases from V and 5 bases from J, with 7 bases in between. Germline CDR1 SQVTM, CDR2 ANQGSEA. Overall study findings and caveats: Compared with primary, the secondary response was weaker and peaked at day 5, not 15. After the booster, about 95% of CD4 and about nine tenths of CD8 primary-response clones were re-detected.

Researchers made TCR cDNA using 5'RACE template switching, and this step added a universal primer site and UMIs. One entry per CDR3 protein, called by TCRdb with MiXCR from the 5' RACE reads. The sample shows more than 350,000 distinct CDR3 sequences, 11% of them seen only once. This chain links TRBV29-1 with TRBJ2-5; the D is unclear. This receptor was obtained from a man between 18 and 35 years old who received the YFV17D yellow fever vaccine. The sample consisted of PBMCs, taken on the day of the first yellow fever vaccination. CDR3 nucleotide sequence: TGCAGCGTTGAAGATCTAGGGGAGACCCAGTACTTC. The encoded protein is CSVEDLGETQYF.